This TCR beta chain was recorded in a study of beta chain features in type 1 diabetes. This clone was picked up a small number of times. The antigen is undetermined. It was via CD45RO/CCR7/CD25/CD127/CD95/CD27 that CD4+ naive, central memory, regulatory and stem cell-like memory cells were sorted. Investigators reverse transcribed all isolated RNA, so they sequenced expressed TCRB transcripts. Repertoires were generated with immunoSEQ multiplex PCR, while TCRdb's copy carries only in-frame clones and drops some. The table shows about 160,000 clones, with about 7.9% occurring only once. Study-wide results and caveats: There were fewer insertions and more deletions at the VDJ junctions of type 1 diabetes patients. In all four CD4+ subsets, TCRB CDR3 length was significantly, moderately reduced in type 1 diabetes.

The V and J ends lost 3 bases and 5 bases respectively, with 16 bases between them. CDR1 is SQVTM and CDR2 is ANQGSEA in the germline V gene. The CDR3 consists of 14 residues. The chain joins TRBV29-1 to TRBJ2-5; D unclear. This TCR was sampled from a man aged 18 to 30 with type 1 diabetes. Specimen: central memory CD4+ T cells from blood. The CDR3 loop is CSVDWSGLQETQYF. CDR3 DNA: TGCAGCGTTGACTGGTCAGGCCTACAGGAGACCCAGTACTTC. Together with reference TRBV29-1 and TRBJ2-5, the CDR3 gives the full variable domain: SAVISQKPSRDICQRGTSLTIQCQVDSQVTMMFWYRQQPGQSLTLIATANQGSEATYESGFVIDKFPISRPNLTFSTLTVSNMSPEDSSIYLCSVDWSGLQETQYFGPGTRLLVL.